This entry is about one TCR beta chain. Sequencing was performed with immunoSEQ multiplex PCR; in TCRdb, only in-frame clones are kept and a portion is missing. The repertoire includes 140,000 to 150,000 clones, more than 70% of them detected once, and roughly 1.8% sits in the top ten. These data are taken from a study of T cell responses to AZD1222 COVID-19 vaccine. This CDR3 contains 16 residues. Trimming removed 8 bases at V and 0 bases at J, with 14 bases between. Germline CDR1 is ENHRY and CDR2 is SYGVKD. The receptor comes from an adult who received the AZD1222 COVID-19 vaccine. The V gene is TRBV10-3, the J gene TRBJ2-6; D remains ambiguous. The sequenced sample was peripheral blood, obtained 28 days after the second AZD1222 dose. CDR3 loop: CAIPSGPISGANVLTF. The CDR3 DNA sequence: TGTGCCATCCCCTCGGGTCCTATCTCTGGGGCCAACGTCCTGACTTTC.